Each of the 24 T cell receptor beta chains below was sequenced from the same sample in a study of blood T cell repertoires in COVID-19. Measured with immunoSEQ multiplex PCR; TCRdb has only the in-frame clones, and not every one. The sample yields tens of thousands of clones, about 91% seen once. Material for sequencing was peripheral blood. The receptors were sampled from a woman older than 75 with acute or convalescent COVID-19.

The sample holds one count of this clone. V is TRBV7-2 and J is TRBJ1-6; D perhaps matches TRBD1 (6 bases). This CDR3 has 13 amino acids. Looked up from germline, CDR1 is SGHTA and CDR2 is FQGNSA. The germline V and J ends were trimmed by 3 bases and 10 bases, with 10 bases remaining between them. This chain's CDR3 is CASSFYRESPLHF. The CDR3, as DNA: TGTGCCAGCAGCTTTTACAGGGAGTCACCCCTCCACTTT. Based on the CDR3 plus reference TRBV7-2 and TRBJ1-6, the full variable domain is GAGVSQSPSNKVTEKGKDVELRCDPISGHTALYWYRQSLGQGLEFLIYFQGNSAPDKSGLPSDRFSAERTGGSVSTLTIQRTQQEDSAVYLCASSFYRESPLHFGNGTRLTVT.

This chain links TRBV7-6 with TRBJ2-1; 15 nucleotides align to TRBD2. V gave up 4 bases and J gave up 4 bases; unmatched junction bases: 8. The CDR3 runs 18 residues. CDR1 is SGHVS, CDR2 FNYEAQ, per germline. CDR3 nucleotides: TGTGCCAGCAGCTCCACTGGACTAGCGGGGGGGCTTTACAATGAGCAGTTCTTC. It translates to CASSSTGLAGGLYNEQFF.

The J gene is TRBJ2-5, the V gene TRBV7-3; 12 bases agree with TRBD1. The CDR3 extends over 16 amino acids. The ends lost 3 bases at V and 5 bases at J; junction bases unmatched: 7. Per germline, CDR1 SGHTA and CDR2 FQGTGA. In nucleotides, the CDR3 is TGTGCCAGCAGCTTTGGGACAGGGGGCGCCGGGGAGACCCAGTACTTC. Its translation is CASSFGTGGAGETQYF.

This clone was seen only once. One junction end does not reproduce the germline sequence, and a read error may be involved. V gene TRBV7-7 combines with J gene TRBJ2-3; D uncertain. CDR1 and CDR2 (germline): SSHAT, FNYEAQ (reference sequence). This CDR3 is built from 13 residues. The DNA for the CDR3 is TGTGCTAGCAGCCGAGAGGCGTCTAATACGCAGTATTTT. It translates to CASSREASNTQYF.

J is TRBJ1-5 and V is TRBV19; TRBD1 matches 7 bases. Losses at the gene ends were 4 bases for V and 7 bases for J; bases not matched to a gene: 10. CDR1 and CDR2 (germline): LNHDA, SQIVND (reference sequence). CDR3 length: 15 amino acids. The CDR3 reads CASSNRDSRTQPQHF. The CDR3 coding sequence is TGTGCCAGTAGTAACCGGGACAGCAGAACCCAGCCCCAGCATTTT.

The chain recombines TRBV9 with TRBJ2-2; D is possibly TRBD2 (5 bases). With 3 bases removed from V and 6 bases from J, the gap between germline ends came to 12 bases. CDR1 is SGDLS, CDR2 YYNGEE, per germline. This CDR3 contains 14 residues. CDR3 loop: CASSAPSSPGELFF. As DNA, the CDR3 is TGTGCCAGCAGCGCCCCGTCTAGCCCCGGGGAGCTGTTTTTT.

Points on this clone: The same CDR3 can be traced to other DNA sequences in this sample. The chain uses TRBV10-3 and TRBJ1-2; D may be TRBD1 (5 bases). This CDR3 region has 13 residues. The germline V and J ends were trimmed by 5 bases and 3 bases, with 10 bases remaining between them. The germline V gene has CDR1 ENHRY and CDR2 SYGVKD. This CDR3 is CAISRQGDYGYTF. CDR3 in DNA: TGTGCCATCAGTCGGCAGGGTGACTATGGCTACACCTTC.

The V call is TRBV2, the J call TRBJ1-1; 7 bases agree with TRBD1. CDR1 SNHLY and CDR2 FYNNEI come from the germline V gene. The CDR3 runs 13 residues. V was clipped by 5 bases and J by 6 bases; unmatched bases: 6. In nucleotides, the CDR3 is TGTGCCAGCAGTCACACAGGGGTGGCTGAAGCTTTCTTT. It translates to CASSHTGVAEAFF.

V and J are TRBV20-1 and TRBJ1-1; no reliable D call. The ends were cut back, 6 bases at V and 7 bases at J, with 12 bases in the middle. CDR1 DFQATT and CDR2 SNEGSKA come from the germline V gene (reference sequence). This CDR3 contains 11 residues. DNA of the CDR3: TGCAGTGCCCGTCCCGGTAATGAAGCTTTCTTT. It specifies CSARPGNEAFF.

The V gene is TRBV2, the J gene TRBJ2-7; D gene ambiguous. Trimming removed 6 bases at V and 4 bases at J, with 7 bases between. The germline CDR1 and CDR2 sequences are SNHLY and FYNNEI. The CDR3 is 11 amino acids. CDR3 sequence (DNA): TGTGCCAGCAGGGCTCGATACGAGCAGTACTTC. Amino acids: CASRARYEQYF.

The gene calls are TRBV15 and TRBJ2-3; D might be TRBD2 (6 bases). Per the germline V gene, CDR1 is LNHNV and CDR2 is YYDKDF (reference sequence). The length of the CDR3 is 13 residues. The ends were cut back, 5 bases at V and 3 bases at J, with 9 bases in the middle. This CDR3 is CATSWGTTDTQYF. DNA of the CDR3: TGTGCCACCAGCTGGGGGACTACAGATACGCAGTATTTT.

This clone was found a few times. The V call is TRBV4-3, the J call TRBJ1-2; D remains unclear. Germline CDR1 LGHNA, CDR2 YSLEER. The germline V and J ends were trimmed by 4 bases and 0 bases, with 12 bases remaining between them. The CDR3 runs to 15 residues. DNA for the CDR3: TGCGCCAGCAGCCCCCAAACGCAGTCTAACTATGGCTACACCTTC. It translates to CASSPQTQSNYGYTF.

The V and J genes are TRBV9 and TRBJ2-1; D gene ambiguous. The CDR3 length is 14 residues. V was pared by 0 bases and J by 5 bases, with 9 bases between. The germline gives CDR1 SGDLS, CDR2 YYNGEE. CDR3 coding DNA: TGTGCCAGCAGCGTAGGGTCAGCGCACAATGAGCAGTTCTTC. Protein sequence: CASSVGSAHNEQFF.

The chain employs TRBV6-2 or TRBV6-3 and TRBJ1-5; the match to TRBD1 covers 7 bases. The CDR3 has 15 residues. Germline-derived CDR1 and CDR2 are MNHEY and SVGEGT. Trimming took 5 bases from V and 2 from J; bases not matched to a gene: 6. The CDR3 region is CASSQQGSGNQPQHF. The CDR3 DNA follows: TGTGCCAGCAGTCAACAGGGGTCGGGCAATCAGCCCCAGCATTTT.

The V gene is TRBV7-8, the J gene TRBJ1-1, with TRBD1 matching over 8 bases. V lost 6 bases to trimming and J lost 11 bases; unmatched junction nucleotides: 14. CDR3 length: 14 residues. Looked up from germline, CDR1 is SGHVS and CDR2 is FQNEAQ. The CDR3 coding sequence is TGTGCCAGCAGTTCCGGGACAGGTACCGCGGAGGCTTTCTTT. Amino acid sequence: CASSSGTGTAEAFF.

This clone showed up just a few times. This chain connects TRBV6-6 to TRBJ1-1, with a weak D call TRBD1 (5 bases). CDR3 length equals 14 residues. Germline V gives CDR1 MNHNY, CDR2 SVGAGI (reference sequence). V shed 2 bases and J shed 5 bases, with 12 bases lying between them. CDR3 bases: TGTGCCAGCAGTTACCCGCAGGGCGAGACTGAAGCTTTCTTT. Its translation is CASSYPQGETEAFF.

The J gene is TRBJ1-6, the V gene TRBV18, with 8 bases lining up with TRBD1. The germline gives CDR1 KGHSH, CDR2 LQKENI. This CDR3 spans 16 amino acids. The V segment lost 2 bases and the J segment 6 bases; nucleotides outside the gene matches: 6. For the CDR3, the DNA is TGTGCCAGCTCACCAACCAGACAGGGGATTAATTCACCCCTCCACTTT. Protein product: CASSPTRQGINSPLHF.

The chain joins TRBV15 to TRBJ1-5, with no clear D. CDR3 length: 14 residues. Germline V gene data show CDR1 as LNHNV and CDR2 as YYDKDF (reference sequence). Trimming took off 4 bases at V and 3 bases at J, with 10 bases between the two ends. The CDR3 region is CATSKTGHNQPQHF. CDR3 DNA: TGTGCCACCAGCAAAACTGGGCACAATCAGCCCCAGCATTTT.

The V call is TRBV2, the J call TRBJ1-6; possible D gene TRBD1, 5 bases. CDR3 length equals 14 residues. Germline V lookup: CDR1 SNHLY, CDR2 FYNNEI. The V and J ends lost 3 bases and 7 bases respectively, with 10 bases between them. The CDR3 bases are TGTGCCAGCAGTGACGACAGTTCCAATTCACCCCTCCACTTT. It specifies CASSDDSSNSPLHF.

This chain uses TRBV7-2 with TRBJ1-2; 10 bases fit TRBD1. Germline CDR1 is SGHTA and CDR2 is FQGNSA. CDR3 length equals 13 residues. V trimming: 5 bases; J trimming: 14 bases; junction bases outside the gene matches: 11. The CDR3 sequence: CASSPSRQGAGTF. In DNA form, the CDR3 reads TGTGCCAGCAGCCCGAGCCGACAGGGGGCGGGAACCTTC.

The V and J genes are TRBV27 and TRBJ2-2, with unresolved D. Germline V gene sequence: CDR1 MNHEY, CDR2 SMNVEV (reference sequence). Trimming shortened V by 8 bases and J by 3 bases, and 10 bases separated the two germline ends. This CDR3 is 13 amino acids long. CDR3: CASGPSYTGELFF. The CDR3 DNA follows: TGTGCCAGCGGCCCTTCCTACACCGGGGAGCTGTTTTTT.

This CDR3 is CASSWGQRYEQYF. Here the CDR3 DNA reads TGTGCCAGCAGCTGGGGACAGCGCTACGAGCAGTACTTC. The V call is TRBV5-5, the J call TRBJ2-7; 7 bases line up with TRBD1. Germline trimming cut 3 bases from V and 3 bases from J; bases unmatched to any gene: 3. The CDR3 extends over 13 amino acids. Germline V gene lookup returns CDR1 SGHKS and CDR2 YYEKEE (reference sequence).

The chain combines TRBV3-1 (or the pseudogene TRBV3-2) with TRBJ2-1, with 9 bases lining up with TRBD2. Germline lookup yields CDR1 LGHDT and CDR2 YNNKEL (reference sequence). V was clipped by 4 bases and J by 3 bases; unmatched bases: 7. The CDR3 has 16 amino acids. The CDR3 sequence is CASSPLLAGSYNEQFF. The CDR3 DNA follows: TGTGCCAGCAGCCCGTTGCTAGCGGGGAGCTACAATGAGCAGTTCTTC.

The chain recombines TRBV7-2 with TRBJ2-2; a weak D match, TRBD2 (6 bases). The germline CDR1 and CDR2 sequences are SGHTA and FQGNSA. Trimming removed 5 bases at V and 3 bases at J, with 10 bases between. The CDR3 has 14 residues. Here the CDR3 reads CASSPGLYTGELFF. The CDR3 coding sequence is TGTGCCAGCAGCCCGGGACTCTACACCGGGGAGCTGTTTTTT.